The clone carrying this T cell receptor beta chain has just a few counts. No antigen is known for it. The data stem from a study of vaccination and CD4 T cells after COVID-19. As for the study in general: Cells were stimulated with overlapping spike peptide pools from SARS-CoV-2, HCoV-NL63, HCoV-OC43 and HCoV-229E. Overall study results and limits: For SARS-CoV-2-reactive clonotypes, the median went from about 20 to 38, a nonsignificant increase. Early timepoints after natural infection were not analyzed in these convalescent patients.

Sequenced with the Oncomine TCR Beta short-read assay was DNA taken from cultured CD4+ T cells. TCRdb ran MiXCR on the PCR reads and lists one entry per CDR3 protein. The data hold some 7,600 distinct CDR3 sequences, with around 40% observed a single time. The treatment here: roughly 11-day PBMC culture with coronavirus spike peptide pools or control peptides (ViraFEST assay). CD4+ T cells that came from the unexposed donor were collected before the COVID-19 pandemic (2011-2018). Antigen-specific T cell expansion with peptide pools preceded TCR sequencing in the ViraFEST approach. V lost 5 bases and J lost 0, with 18 bases in between. CDR3 size: 16 residues. Germline CDR1 DFQATT, CDR2 SNEGSKA (reference sequence).

This TCR derives from a human donor in good health. V is TRBV20-1 and J is TRBJ2-3, with unresolved D. The material sequenced was CD4+ T cells from blood, cultured in vitro. The CDR3 is CSAPRDIGPSTDTQYF. CDR3 bases: TGCAGTGCTCCTAGAGATATCGGGCCTAGCACAGATACGCAGTATTTT.